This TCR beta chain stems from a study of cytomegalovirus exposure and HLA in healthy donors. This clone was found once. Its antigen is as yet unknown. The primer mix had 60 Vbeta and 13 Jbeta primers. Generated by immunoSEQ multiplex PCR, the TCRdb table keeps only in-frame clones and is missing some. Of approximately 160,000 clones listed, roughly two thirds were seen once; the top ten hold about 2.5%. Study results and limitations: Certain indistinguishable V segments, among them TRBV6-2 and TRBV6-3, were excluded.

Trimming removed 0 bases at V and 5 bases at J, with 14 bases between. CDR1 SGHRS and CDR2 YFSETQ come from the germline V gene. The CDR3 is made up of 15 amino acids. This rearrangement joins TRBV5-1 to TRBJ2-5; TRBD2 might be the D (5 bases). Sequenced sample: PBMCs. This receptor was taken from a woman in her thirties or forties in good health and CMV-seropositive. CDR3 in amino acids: CASSLGVEVLETQYF. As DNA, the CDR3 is TGCGCCAGCAGCTTGGGAGTGGAGGTCCTGGAGACCCAGTACTTC.